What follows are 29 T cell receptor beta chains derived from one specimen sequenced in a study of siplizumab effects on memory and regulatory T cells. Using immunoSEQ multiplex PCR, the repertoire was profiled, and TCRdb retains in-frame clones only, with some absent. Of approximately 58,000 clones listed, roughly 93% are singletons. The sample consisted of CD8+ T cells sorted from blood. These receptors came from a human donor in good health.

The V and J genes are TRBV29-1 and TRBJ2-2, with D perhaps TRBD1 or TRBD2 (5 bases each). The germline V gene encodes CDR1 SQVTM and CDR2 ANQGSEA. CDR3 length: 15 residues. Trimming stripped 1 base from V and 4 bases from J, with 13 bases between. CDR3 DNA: TGCAGCGTTGAAGGGGACGGAGTGGGCACCGGGGAGCTGTTTTTT. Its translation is CSVEGDGVGTGELFF.

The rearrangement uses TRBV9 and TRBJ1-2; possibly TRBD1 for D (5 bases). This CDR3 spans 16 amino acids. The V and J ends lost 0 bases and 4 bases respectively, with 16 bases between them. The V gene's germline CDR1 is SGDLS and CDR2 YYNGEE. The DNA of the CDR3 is TGTGCCAGCAGCGTAGAGAGGCAGGGCGGTGGCTATGGCTACACCTTC. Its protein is CASSVERQGGGYGYTF.

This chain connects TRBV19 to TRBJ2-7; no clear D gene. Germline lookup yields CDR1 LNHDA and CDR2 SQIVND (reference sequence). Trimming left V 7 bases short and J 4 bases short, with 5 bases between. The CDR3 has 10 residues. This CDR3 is CASIPYEQYF. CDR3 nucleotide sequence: TGTGCCAGTATACCGTACGAGCAGTACTTC.

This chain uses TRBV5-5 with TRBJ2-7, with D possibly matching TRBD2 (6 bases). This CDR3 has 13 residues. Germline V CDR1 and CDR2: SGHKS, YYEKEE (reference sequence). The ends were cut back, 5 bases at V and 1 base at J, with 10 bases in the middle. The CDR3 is CASSYGTSYEQYF. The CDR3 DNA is TGTGCCAGCAGTTATGGGACTTCCTACGAGCAGTACTTC.

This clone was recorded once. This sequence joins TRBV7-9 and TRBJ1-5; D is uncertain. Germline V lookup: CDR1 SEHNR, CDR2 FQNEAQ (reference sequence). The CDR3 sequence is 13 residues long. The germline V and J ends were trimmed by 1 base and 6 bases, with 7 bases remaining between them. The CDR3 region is CASSLGGSQPQHF. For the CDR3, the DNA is TGTGCCAGCAGCTTAGGAGGGAGTCAGCCCCAGCATTTT.

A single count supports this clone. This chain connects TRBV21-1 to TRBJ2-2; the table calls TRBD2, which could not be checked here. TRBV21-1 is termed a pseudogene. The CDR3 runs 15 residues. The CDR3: CASSPPGMSTGELFF. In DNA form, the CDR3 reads TGTGCCAGCAGCCCCCCGGGGATGTCCACCGGGGAGCTGTTTTTT.

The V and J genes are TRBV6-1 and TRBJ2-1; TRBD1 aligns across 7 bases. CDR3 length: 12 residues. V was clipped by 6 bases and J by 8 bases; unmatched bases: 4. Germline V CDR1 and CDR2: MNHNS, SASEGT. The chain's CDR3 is CASRPTGDEQFF. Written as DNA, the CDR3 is TGTGCCAGCAGGCCCACAGGGGATGAGCAGTTCTTC.

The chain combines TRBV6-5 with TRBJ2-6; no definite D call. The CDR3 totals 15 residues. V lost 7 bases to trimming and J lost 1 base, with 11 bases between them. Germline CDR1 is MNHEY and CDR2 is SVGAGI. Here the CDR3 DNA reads TGTGCCAGCACCAACGGCGTTTCTGGGGCCAACGTCCTGACTTTC. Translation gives CASTNGVSGANVLTF.

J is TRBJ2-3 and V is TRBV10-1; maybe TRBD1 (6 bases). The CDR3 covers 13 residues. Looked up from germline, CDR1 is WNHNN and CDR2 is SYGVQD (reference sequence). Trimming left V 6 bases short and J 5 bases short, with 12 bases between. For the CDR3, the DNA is TGCGCCAGCAGGGGTGGGGGCGGAGATACGCAGTATTTT. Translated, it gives CASRGGGGDTQYF.

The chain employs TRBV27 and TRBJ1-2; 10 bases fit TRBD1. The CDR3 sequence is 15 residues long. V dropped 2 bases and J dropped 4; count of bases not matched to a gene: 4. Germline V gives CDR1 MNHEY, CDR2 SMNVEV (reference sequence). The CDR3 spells CASSLDRGLSYGYTF. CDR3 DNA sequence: TGTGCCAGCAGTTTAGACAGGGGGCTCAGCTATGGCTACACCTTC.

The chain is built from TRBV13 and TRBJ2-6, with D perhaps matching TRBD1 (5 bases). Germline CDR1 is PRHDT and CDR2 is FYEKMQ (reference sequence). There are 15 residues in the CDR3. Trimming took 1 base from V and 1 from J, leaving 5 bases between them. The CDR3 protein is CASSLAGSGANVLTF. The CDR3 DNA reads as TGTGCCAGCAGCTTAGCAGGGTCTGGGGCCAACGTCCTGACTTTC.

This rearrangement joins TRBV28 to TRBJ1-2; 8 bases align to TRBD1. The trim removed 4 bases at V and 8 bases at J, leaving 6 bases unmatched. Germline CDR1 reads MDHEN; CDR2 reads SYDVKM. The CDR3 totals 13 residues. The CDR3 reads CASSYDRGNGYTF. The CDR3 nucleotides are TGTGCCAGCAGTTACGACAGGGGAAACGGCTACACCTTC.

The CDR3 nucleotides read TGTGCCAGCAGTGAATTGGCTAGCGGGAGGGCCGGGAATGAGCAGTTCTTC. Translation gives CASSELASGRAGNEQFF. The chain uses TRBV25-1 and TRBJ2-1, with 12 bases fitting TRBD2. CDR3 length: 17 residues. The V and J ends lost 1 base and 7 bases, in that order; junction bases with no gene match: 8. Germline values: CDR1 MGHDK, CDR2 SYGVNS.

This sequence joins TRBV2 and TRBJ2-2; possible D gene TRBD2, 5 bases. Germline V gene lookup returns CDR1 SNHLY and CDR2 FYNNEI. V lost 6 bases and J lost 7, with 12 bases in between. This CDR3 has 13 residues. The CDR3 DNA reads TGTGCCAGCAGAGCTAGCCTGGGCGGGGAGCTGTTTTTT. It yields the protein CASRASLGGELFF.

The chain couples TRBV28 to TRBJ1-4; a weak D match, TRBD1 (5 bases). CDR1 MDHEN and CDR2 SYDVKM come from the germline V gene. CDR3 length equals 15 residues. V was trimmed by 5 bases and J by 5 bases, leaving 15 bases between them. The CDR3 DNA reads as TGTGCCAGCAGTCCCTTCCAGGGTTGGAATGAAAAACTGTTTTTT. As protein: CASSPFQGWNEKLFF.

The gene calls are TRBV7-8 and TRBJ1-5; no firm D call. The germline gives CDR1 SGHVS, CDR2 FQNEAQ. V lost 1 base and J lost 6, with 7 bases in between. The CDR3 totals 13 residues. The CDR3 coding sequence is TGTGCCAGCAGCTTAGGAGGGCTTCAGCCCCAGCATTTT. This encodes CASSLGGLQPQHF.

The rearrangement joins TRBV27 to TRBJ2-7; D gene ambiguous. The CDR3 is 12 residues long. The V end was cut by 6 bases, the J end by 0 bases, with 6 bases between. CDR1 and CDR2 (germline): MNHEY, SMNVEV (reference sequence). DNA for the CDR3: TGTGCCAGCAGCCCCCCCTCCTACGAGCAGTACTTC. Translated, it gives CASSPPSYEQYF.

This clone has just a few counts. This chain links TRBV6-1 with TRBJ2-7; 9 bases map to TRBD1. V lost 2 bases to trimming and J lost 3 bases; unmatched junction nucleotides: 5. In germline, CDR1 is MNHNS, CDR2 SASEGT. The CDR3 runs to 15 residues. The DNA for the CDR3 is TGTGCCAGCAGTGAACGCGAGACAGGGGGCTACGAGCAGTACTTC. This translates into CASSERETGGYEQYF.

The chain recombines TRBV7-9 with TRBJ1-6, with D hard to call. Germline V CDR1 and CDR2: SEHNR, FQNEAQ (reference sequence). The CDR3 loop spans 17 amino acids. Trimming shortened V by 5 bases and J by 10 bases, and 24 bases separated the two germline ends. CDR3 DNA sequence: TGTGCCAGCAGCCCACCCGAAATTGGGGTGGCCAACTCACCCCTCCACTTT. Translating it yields CASSPPEIGVANSPLHF.

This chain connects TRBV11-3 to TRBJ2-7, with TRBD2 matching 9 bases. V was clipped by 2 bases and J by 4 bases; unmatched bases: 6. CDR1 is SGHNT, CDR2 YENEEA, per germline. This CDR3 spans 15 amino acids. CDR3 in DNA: TGTGCCAGCAGCTTAAGCGTTAGCGGGAGTTACGAGCAGTACTTC. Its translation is CASSLSVSGSYEQYF.

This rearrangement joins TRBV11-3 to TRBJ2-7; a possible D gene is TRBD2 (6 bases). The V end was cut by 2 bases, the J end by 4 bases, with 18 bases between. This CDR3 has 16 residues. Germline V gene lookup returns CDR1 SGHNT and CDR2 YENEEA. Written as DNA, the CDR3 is TGTGCCAGCAGCTTAACCCTGGGTAGCGGCACATACGAGCAGTACTTC. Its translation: CASSLTLGSGTYEQYF.

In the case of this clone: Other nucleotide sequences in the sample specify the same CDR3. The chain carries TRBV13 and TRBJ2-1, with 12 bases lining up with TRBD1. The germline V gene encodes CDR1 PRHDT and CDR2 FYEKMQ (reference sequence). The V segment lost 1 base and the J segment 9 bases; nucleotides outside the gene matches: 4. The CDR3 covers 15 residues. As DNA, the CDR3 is TGTGCCAGCAGCTTAGAAGGGACAGGGGGCAGTGAGCAGTTCTTC. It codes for CASSLEGTGGSEQFF.

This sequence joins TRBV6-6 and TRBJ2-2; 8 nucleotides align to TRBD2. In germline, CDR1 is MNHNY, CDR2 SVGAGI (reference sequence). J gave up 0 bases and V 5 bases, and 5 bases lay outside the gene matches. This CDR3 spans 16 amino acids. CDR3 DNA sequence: TGTGCCAGCAGTATCTTTAGCGGGACGAACACCGGGGAGCTGTTTTTT. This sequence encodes CASSIFSGTNTGELFF.

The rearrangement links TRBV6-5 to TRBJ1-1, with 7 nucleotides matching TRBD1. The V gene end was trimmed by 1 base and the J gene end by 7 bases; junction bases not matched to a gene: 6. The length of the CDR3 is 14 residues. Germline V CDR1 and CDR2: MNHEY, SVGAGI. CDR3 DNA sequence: TGTGCCAGCAGTTACTACGGGACAGAAAATGAAGCTTTCTTT. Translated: CASSYYGTENEAFF.

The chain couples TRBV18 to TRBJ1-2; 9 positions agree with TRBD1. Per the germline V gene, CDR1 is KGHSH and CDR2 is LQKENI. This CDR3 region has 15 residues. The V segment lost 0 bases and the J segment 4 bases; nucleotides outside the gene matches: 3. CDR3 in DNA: TGTGCCAGCTCACCACCGGGACAGGGCATCTATGGCTACACCTTC. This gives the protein CASSPPGQGIYGYTF.

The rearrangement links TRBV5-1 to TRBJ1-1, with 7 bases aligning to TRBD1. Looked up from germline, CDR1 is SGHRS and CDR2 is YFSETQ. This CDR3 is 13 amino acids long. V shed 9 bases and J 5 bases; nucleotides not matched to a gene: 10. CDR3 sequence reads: CATRDPGGTEAFF. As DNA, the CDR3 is TGCGCCACCCGGGACCCAGGGGGTACTGAAGCTTTCTTT. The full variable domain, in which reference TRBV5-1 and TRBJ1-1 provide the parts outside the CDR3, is KAGVTQTPRYLIKTRGQQVTLSCSPISGHRSVSWYQQTPGQGLQFLFEYFSETQRNKGNFPGRFSGRQFSNSRSEMNVSTLELGDSALYLCATRDPGGTEAFFGQGTRLTVV.

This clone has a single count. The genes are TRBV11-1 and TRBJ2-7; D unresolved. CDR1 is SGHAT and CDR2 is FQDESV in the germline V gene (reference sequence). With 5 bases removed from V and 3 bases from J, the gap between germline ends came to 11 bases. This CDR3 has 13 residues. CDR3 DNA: TGTGCCAGCAGCCTTGGACGGTTCTACGAGCAGTACTTC. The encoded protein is CASSLGRFYEQYF.

The chain's CDR3 is CASSLNRARGHEQFF. CDR3 coding DNA: TGTGCCAGCAGCTTAAACAGGGCGCGGGGACATGAGCAGTTCTTC. The chain employs TRBV13 and TRBJ2-1; D tentatively reads TRBD1 or TRBD2 (6 bases each). This CDR3 region has 15 residues. The germline V gene has CDR1 PRHDT and CDR2 FYEKMQ (reference sequence). Deletions cut 2 bases from V and 8 bases from J, with 16 bases between.

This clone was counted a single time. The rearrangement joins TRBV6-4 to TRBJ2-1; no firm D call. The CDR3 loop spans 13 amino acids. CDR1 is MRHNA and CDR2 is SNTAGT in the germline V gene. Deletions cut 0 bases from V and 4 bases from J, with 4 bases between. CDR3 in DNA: TGTGCCAGCAGTGACTCGGGGTACAATGAGCAGTTCTTC. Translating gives CASSDSGYNEQFF.